This T cell receptor beta chain is drawn from a study of blood T cell repertoires in COVID-19. Produced via immunoSEQ multiplex PCR; TCRdb's table is partial and in-frame only. This sample carries about 300,000 clones, 65% to 90% of them seen once, and the ten largest clones take about 4.2%. Germline V gene data show CDR1 as SGHDN and CDR2 as FVKESK. Deletions cut 1 base from V and 4 bases from J, with 4 bases between. This CDR3 is built from 12 residues. The clonotype comes from a man in his thirties or forties who had recovered from COVID-19. The specimen was PBMCs or T cells enriched from blood (not recorded which). The J gene is TRBJ2-5, the V gene TRBV14; D is uncertain. The CDR3 DNA reads TGTGCCAGCAGCCAAGTGAGAGAGACCCAGTACTTC. Translated, it gives CASSQVRETQYF.